A selection of T cell receptor beta chains follows, all from one sample in a study of cytomegalovirus exposure and HLA in healthy donors. Here immunoSEQ multiplex PCR was the method, and the copy in TCRdb shows in-frame clones only, minus some. The sample includes around 65,000 clones, 62% seen only once; the top ten take approximately 2.8%. The material sequenced was PBMCs. These receptors all stem from a man aged 25 to 40 in good health and CMV-seronegative. The CDR3 runs from the conserved cysteine through the conserved F or W. The D gene is left open where the match is weak. Some rows mark clone size as missing; the rest say once, few, many or name a class of expanded clone.

clone_size,j_call,v_call,d_call,cdr3_aa,cdr3_nt
NA,TRBJ2-5,TRBV2,NA,CASSEGHSAAQYF,TGTGCCAGCAGTGAGGGACACTCCGCGGCCCAGTACTTC
once,TRBJ1-1,TRBV14,TRBD1,CASSQERTGGAFF,TGTGCCAGCAGCCAAGAACGGACAGGGGGAGCTTTCTTT
NA,TRBJ2-1,TRBV4-1,NA,CASSQDEAGGIRGDNEQFF,TGCGCCAGCAGCCAAGATGAGGCGGGGGGTATCAGGGGGGACAATGAGCAGTTCTTC
NA,TRBJ2-1,TRBV12-5,NA,CASGLPRGASEQFF,TGTGCTAGTGGTTTACCCAGGGGGGCTAGTGAGCAGTTCTTC
NA,TRBJ2-7,TRBV29-1,TRBD2,CSVDTSGGVYEQYF,TGCAGCGTTGACACCAGCGGGGGGGTTTACGAGCAGTACTTC
NA,TRBJ1-2,TRBV11-1,TRBD1,CASSPYEITGEANYGYTF,TGTGCCAGCAGCCCCTACGAAATAACAGGGGAAGCTAACTATGGCTACACCTTC
NA,TRBJ1-2,TRBV5-1,TRBD1,CASSLADRVGGYTF,TGCGCCAGCAGCTTGGCCGACAGGGTTGGAGGCTACACCTTC
NA,TRBJ2-1,TRBV13,TRBD2,CASSVASGGAHEQFF,TGTGCCAGCAGCGTAGCCAGCGGGGGGGCCCATGAGCAGTTCTTC
NA,TRBJ2-1,TRBV5-4,TRBD2,CASSKGLADRSGEQFF,TGTGCCAGCAGCAAGGGACTAGCGGACCGAAGTGGTGAGCAGTTCTTC
NA,TRBJ1-2,TRBV5-6,NA,CASSLERYGYTF,TGTGCCAGCAGCTTGGAGCGGTATGGCTACACCTTC
NA,TRBJ1-1,TRBV19,NA,CASSMGLTEAFF,TGTGCCAGTAGTATGGGGCTCACTGAAGCTTTCTTT
few,TRBJ2-5,TRBV29-1,NA,CSVGARVGETQYF,TGCAGCGTTGGGGCCAGGGTGGGGGAGACCCAGTACTTC
NA,TRBJ2-7,TRBV6-1,NA,CASSELYRGLPYEQYF,TGTGCCAGCAGTGAATTATACAGGGGACTCCCCTACGAGCAGTACTTC
NA,TRBJ2-3,TRBV19,NA,CASSRFTDTQYF,TGTGCCAGTAGTCGGTTCACAGATACGCAGTATTTT
NA,TRBJ1-4,TRBV6-5,TRBD1,CASSLLGQGSEKLFF,TGTGCCAGCAGTTTATTGGGACAGGGTAGTGAAAAACTGTTTTTT
NA,TRBJ1-2,TRBV19,NA,CASSDRGWGYGYTF,TGTGCCAGTAGTGACCGGGGTTGGGGCTATGGCTACACCTTC
NA,TRBJ1-4,TRBV5-1,NA,CASSLGDSNEKLFF,TGCGCCAGCAGCTTGGGAGACAGTAATGAAAAACTGTTTTTT
NA,TRBJ2-1,TRBV4-2,NA,CASSQVLQGNEQFF,TGTGCCAGCAGCCAAGTTTTACAGGGCAATGAGCAGTTCTTC
NA,TRBJ2-7,TRBV29-1,TRBD1,CSEGQAPRGEQYF,TGCAGCGAGGGACAGGCCCCACGGGGGGAGCAGTACTTC
NA,TRBJ1-5,TRBV7-3,NA,CASSLGGGQPQHF,TGTGCCAGCAGCTTAGGAGGAGGTCAGCCCCAGCATTTT
NA,TRBJ2-7,TRBV6-5,TRBD1,CASSYGTAPTYEQYF,TGTGCCAGCAGTTATGGGACAGCCCCAACCTACGAGCAGTACTTC
NA,TRBJ2-7,TRBV4-2,TRBD2,CASSQNQGLAGGGYEQYF,TGTGCCAGCAGCCAAAACCAGGGTCTAGCGGGGGGTGGGTACGAGCAGTACTTC
once,TRBJ2-2,TRBV2,NA,CASRDPSWGNTGELFF,TGTGCCAGCAGGGACCCTAGCTGGGGTAACACCGGGGAGCTGTTTTTT
NA,TRBJ1-1,TRBV27,TRBD1,CASSSLGQGGTEAFF,TGTGCCAGCAGTTCTTTGGGACAGGGAGGCACTGAAGCTTTCTTT
NA,TRBJ2-3,TRBV25-1,TRBD2,CASGLAGRDTQYF,TGTGCCAGCGGACTAGCTGGGCGAGATACGCAGTATTTT
few,TRBJ2-3,TRBV29-1,TRBD1,CSIQTGGSDTQYF,TGCAGCATCCAGACAGGGGGCTCAGATACGCAGTATTTT
NA,TRBJ1-2,TRBV6-5,NA,CASSSSPWGRYGYTF,TGTGCCAGCAGTTCCTCCCCTTGGGGGCGGTATGGCTACACCTTC
few,TRBJ1-1,TRBV9,NA,CASSVEVRAYEAFF,TGTGCCAGCAGCGTAGAAGTGAGGGCATATGAAGCTTTCTTT
NA,TRBJ2-7,TRBV12-1,NA,CASSFRGSCYEQYF,TGTGCCAGCAGCTTTAGAGGAAGCTGCTACGAGCAGTACTTC
NA,TRBJ2-1,TRBV7-2,NA,CASSLEPLTYNEQFF,TGTGCCAGCAGCTTAGAGCCACTCACTTACAATGAGCAGTTCTTC
few,TRBJ1-1,TRBV2,TRBD1,CASGRDSPFF,TGTGCCAGCGGCCGGGACAGCCCTTTCTTT
NA,TRBJ1-1,TRBV5-4,NA,CASTGGEMNTEAFF,TGTGCCAGCACCGGGGGGGAAATGAACACTGAAGCTTTCTTT
NA,TRBJ1-2,TRBV30,NA,CAWSSRTANYGYTF,TGTGCCTGGAGTTCTAGGACAGCCAACTATGGCTACACCTTC
NA,TRBJ1-1,TRBV11-2,TRBD1,CASSSSGQLNTEAFF,TGTGCCAGCAGCTCGTCGGGACAGTTAAACACTGAAGCTTTCTTT
NA,TRBJ1-5,TRBV18,TRBD1,CASSQQGATNQPQHF,TGTGCCAGCTCACAACAGGGGGCCACCAATCAGCCCCAGCATTTT
NA,TRBJ2-4,TRBV29-1,TRBD1,CSGLLGQGETRPAKNIQYF,TGCAGCGGCCTACTGGGACAGGGCGAGACCCGGCCAGCCAAAAACATTCAGTACTTC
NA,TRBJ1-4,TRBV18,NA,CASSGTWGLEEKLFF,TGTGCCAGCTCCGGAACGTGGGGGCTGGAGGAAAAACTGTTTTTT
NA,TRBJ1-5,TRBV30,NA,CAWSTWQGIQPQHF,TGTGCCTGGAGTACATGGCAGGGGATTCAGCCCCAGCATTTT
NA,TRBJ2-2,TRBV5-1,NA,CASSFDTGELFF,TGCGCCAGCAGCTTCGACACCGGGGAGCTGTTTTTT
NA,TRBJ1-3,TRBV30,NA,CAWSQGNSGNTIYF,TGTGCCTGGAGCCAGGGGAACTCTGGAAACACCATATATTTT
few,TRBJ2-6,TRBV5-1,NA,CASSLGAASSGANVLTF,TGCGCCAGCAGCTTGGGGGCAGCCAGCTCTGGGGCCAACGTCCTGACTTTC
NA,TRBJ1-5,TRBV23-1,NA,CASSQSGKTAPQHF,TGCGCCAGCAGTCAATCGGGTAAGACAGCTCCCCAGCATTTT
NA,TRBJ2-1,TRBV7-6,TRBD2,CASSLRAASGGVNEQFF,TGTGCCAGCAGCTTAAGGGCCGCTAGCGGGGGGGTTAATGAGCAGTTCTTC
NA,TRBJ2-1,TRBV19,TRBD2,CASRPSGAHEQFF,TGTGCCAGTAGGCCTAGCGGGGCTCATGAGCAGTTCTTC
NA,TRBJ2-5,TRBV30,TRBD1,CAWSGPGGTETQYF,TGTGCCTGGAGTGGTCCAGGGGGCACGGAGACCCAGTACTTC
NA,TRBJ2-2,TRBV9,NA,CASSLGLRGTGELFF,TGTGCCAGCAGCCTCGGACTCCGAGGGACCGGGGAGCTGTTTTTT
NA,TRBJ1-6,TRBV7-8,TRBD1,CASSLRVQTRGNNSPLHF,TGTGCCAGCAGCTTGAGGGTTCAGACCAGGGGGAATAATTCACCCCTCCACTTT
NA,TRBJ1-2,TRBV25-1,TRBD1,CASSDSGTGDYGYTF,TGTGCCAGCAGTGATTCGGGGACAGGGGACTATGGCTACACCTTC
NA,TRBJ2-5,TRBV29-1,NA,CSVDSRVLVETQYF,TGCAGCGTTGACTCCAGGGTTCTCGTCGAGACCCAGTACTTC
NA,TRBJ2-1,TRBV7-3,NA,CASSLGGVQFF,TGTGCCAGCAGCCTAGGAGGGGTGCAGTTCTTC
NA,TRBJ2-7,TRBV2,NA,CASGGGLSYEQYF,TGTGCCAGCGGGGGGGGCCTCTCCTACGAGCAGTACTTC
few,TRBJ2-7,TRBV19,TRBD1,CASSSQGAVYEQYF,TGTGCCAGTAGTTCGCAGGGGGCTGTATACGAGCAGTACTTC
NA,TRBJ1-1,TRBV7-9,NA,CASSRQVLNTEAFF,TGTGCCAGCAGCCGACAGGTCCTGAACACTGAAGCTTTCTTT
NA,TRBJ1-3,TRBV4-1,TRBD1,CASSLRGPGGSSSGNTIYF,TGCGCCAGCAGCCTAAGGGGTCCAGGGGGCTCCTCCTCTGGAAACACCATATATTTT
NA,TRBJ2-2,TRBV30,NA,CAWTLGQNTGELFF,TGTGCCTGGACCCTGGGACAGAACACCGGGGAGCTGTTTTTT